Listed below are T cell receptor beta chains from one sample, sequenced in a study of breast tumors, draining lymph nodes, adjacent tissues. One entry per CDR3 protein, called by TCRdb with MiXCR from the multiplex PCR reads. This sample has under 250,000 distinct CDR3 sequences, with roughly 32% found just once. The sequenced sample consisted of axillary lymph node tissue. Source of these receptors: a female donor with breast cancer. Some clones in this sample may be carry-over from other donors' samples. The CDR3 runs from the conserved cysteine through the conserved F or W. The D gene is left open where the match is weak. Some rows have no size entry. The others give once, few or many, or a class for an expanded clone.

V	J	D	size	DNA	CDR3
TRBV30	TRBJ1-5	.	many	TGTGCCTGGAGTGTTCGGTCAGATCAGCCCCAGCATTTT	CAWSVRSDQPQHF
TRBV12-5	TRBJ1-1	TRBD1	few	TGTGCTAGCCCCAGGGGGCGCGACACTGAAGCTTTCTTT	CASPRGRDTEAFF
TRBV7-9	TRBJ2-5	TRBD2	.	TGTGCCAGCAGCTTCAGACTAGCGGGAGAGACCCAGTACTTC	CASSFRLAGETQYF
TRBV2	TRBJ2-7	TRBD2	many	TGTGCCAGCAGTGAACGGGAGGACCCGGACGAGCAGTACTTC	CASSEREDPDEQYF
TRBV11-2	TRBJ1-5	.	.	TGTGCCAGCAGCTTAGGACCGGGGTTAAATCAGCCCCAGCATTTT	CASSLGPGLNQPQHF
TRBV7-3	TRBJ2-1	.	many	TGTGCCAGCAGCTTAATAGGTCCCACTGAGCAGTTCTTC	CASSLIGPTEQFF
TRBV6-5	TRBJ2-7	TRBD1	many	TGTGCCAGCAGTTACAGGGGGCTAGCCTACGAGCAGTACTTC	CASSYRGLAYEQYF
TRBV9	TRBJ1-1	TRBD1	.	TGTGCCAGCAGCGCCCGGGACAGGAATGAAGCTTTCTTT	CASSARDRNEAFF
TRBV5-6	TRBJ2-1	TRBD2	.	TGTGCCAGCAGCATTGTAAACGGACTAGGATCCTACAGTGAGCAGTTCTTC	CASSIVNGLGSYSEQFF
TRBV20-1	TRBJ2-2	.	many	TGCAGTGCTAGAGATCCAGGGTTCGGGACCGGGGAGCTGTTTTTT	CSARDPGFGTGELFF
TRBV4-1	TRBJ2-1	TRBD2	many	TGCGCCAGCAGCCAGATCGGGACTAGCGGGAGCTATGAGCAGTTCTTC	CASSQIGTSGSYEQFF
TRBV2	TRBJ2-2	TRBD1	many	TGTGCCAGCAGGGCGGACAGGGAGGTCGGGGAGCTGTTTTTT	CASRADREVGELFF
TRBV5-1	TRBJ2-7	TRBD2	.	TGCGCCTCGCGGACTAGCGGGAGCTACGGGCAGTGCTTC	CASRTSGSYGQCF
TRBV7-9	TRBJ1-1	.	.	TGTGCCAGCAGCTTCTCAGGCCCCCGGGGAGCTTTCTTT	CASSFSGPRGAFF
TRBV10-3	TRBJ2-1	.	many	TGTGCCATCAGTGAGGCGGACAGCAATGAGCAGTTCTTC	CAISEADSNEQFF
TRBV30	TRBJ1-5	.	many	TGTGCCTGGAGCGCAGACAGCAATCAGCCCCAGCATTTT	CAWSADSNQPQHF
TRBV27	TRBJ2-7	TRBD1	many	TGTGCCAGCAGTCCAAGGGGGCCACCCTACGAGCAGTACTTC	CASSPRGPPYEQYF
TRBV5-5	TRBJ1-2	.	many	TGTGCCAGCAGCTTCTACACAGGGACCAACTATGGCTACACCTTC	CASSFYTGTNYGYTF
TRBV19	TRBJ2-2	.	many	TGTGCCAGTTCCGCTGGGGCCGGGGAGCTGTTTTTT	CASSAGAGELFF
TRBV2	TRBJ2-5	.	.	TGTGCCAGCAGTGCATCAACGGGGGCGAAGAAAGAGACCCAGTACTTC	CASSASTGAKKETQYF
TRBV4-1	TRBJ2-7	.	many	TGCGCCAGCAGCCAAGATACCCCCGGTCCCGAGAGGGACTACGAGCAGTACTTC	CASSQDTPGPERDYEQYF
TRBV6-5	TRBJ2-5	TRBD2	once	TGTGCCAGCAGTCACCGGGGCGGGGGTTACTTC	CASSHRGGGYF
TRBV7-2	TRBJ1-2	.	.	TGTGCCAGCAGCACCACCGAGGTATCCGACTATGGCTACACCTTC	CASSTTEVSDYGYTF
TRBV6-5	TRBJ2-5	TRBD2	many	TGTGCCAGCAGCTCGCTAGCGGTCCAAGAGACCCAGTACTTC	CASSSLAVQETQYF
TRBV6-2/TRBV6-3	TRBJ1-2	.	many	TGTGCCAGCAGTGACCTCAGCTATGGCTACACCTTC	CASSDLSYGYTF
TRBV30	TRBJ2-2	.	.	TGTGCCTGGAATCAGGGACCCACCGGGGAGCTGTTTTTT	CAWNQGPTGELFF
TRBV9	TRBJ2-3	.	many	TGTGCCAGCAGCTTCCGGACTATCACAGATACGCAGTATTTT	CASSFRTITDTQYF
TRBV3-1	TRBJ2-7	TRBD1	.	TGTGCCAGCAGCCCGGGACAGGGGACCTACGGGCAGTACTTC	CASSPGQGTYGQYF
TRBV6-1	TRBJ1-4	.	many	TGTGCCAGCAGTAGCAGGGTTCGGGAAAAACTGTTTTTT	CASSSRVREKLFF
TRBV2	TRBJ2-1	.	.	TGTGCTAGAAGTAGCAGGGGCTCAAACGCCAATGAGCAGTTCTTC	CARSSRGSNANEQFF
TRBV10-3	TRBJ2-7	.	many	TGTGCCATCAGTGGCGGGGACTACGAGCAGTACTTC	CAISGGDYEQYF
TRBV2	TRBJ2-5	.	.	TGTGCCAGCAGTGGGGCGGCGGGGCAAGAGGCCCAGAACTTC	CASSGAAGQEAQNF
TRBV18	TRBJ2-2	.	.	TGTGCCAGCTCACCACCGGGACACCAAAGCACCGGGGAGCTGTTTTTT	CASSPPGHQSTGELFF
TRBV5-6	TRBJ1-6	TRBD1	medium-sized	TGTGCCAGCAGCCAACGGACAGGGACAGGATCACCCCTCCACTTT	CASSQRTGTGSPLHF
TRBV30	TRBJ1-3	.	many	TGTGCCTGGGGATACAACAGGATCTCTGGAAACACCATATATTTT	CAWGYNRISGNTIYF
TRBV7-7	TRBJ1-1	.	few	TGTGCTAGCAGCTTGGAAATGAACACTGAAGCTTTCTTT	CASSLEMNTEAFF
TRBV29-1	TRBJ2-1	.	many	TGCAGCGCAGGCTCTCCCCCCGCCAATGAGCAGTTCTTC	CSAGSPPANEQFF